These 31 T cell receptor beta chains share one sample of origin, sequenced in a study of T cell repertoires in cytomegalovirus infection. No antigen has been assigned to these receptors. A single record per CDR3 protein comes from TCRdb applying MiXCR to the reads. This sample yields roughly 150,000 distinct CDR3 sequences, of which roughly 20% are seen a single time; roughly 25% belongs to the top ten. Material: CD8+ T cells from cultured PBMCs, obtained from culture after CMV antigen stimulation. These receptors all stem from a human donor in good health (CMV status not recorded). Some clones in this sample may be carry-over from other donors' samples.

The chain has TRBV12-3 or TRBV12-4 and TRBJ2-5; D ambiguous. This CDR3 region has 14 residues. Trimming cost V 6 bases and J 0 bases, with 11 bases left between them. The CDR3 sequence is CASRGRRYQETQYF. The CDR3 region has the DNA TGTGCCAGCAGGGGCAGGCGATACCAAGAGACCCAGTACTTC.

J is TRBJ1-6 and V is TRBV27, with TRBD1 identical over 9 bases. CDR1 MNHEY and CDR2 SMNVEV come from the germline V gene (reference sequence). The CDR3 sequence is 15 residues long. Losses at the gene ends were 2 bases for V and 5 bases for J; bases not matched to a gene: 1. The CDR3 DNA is TGTGCCAGCAGTTTAGGGACAGGGAATAATTCACCCCTCCACTTT. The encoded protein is CASSLGTGNNSPLHF.

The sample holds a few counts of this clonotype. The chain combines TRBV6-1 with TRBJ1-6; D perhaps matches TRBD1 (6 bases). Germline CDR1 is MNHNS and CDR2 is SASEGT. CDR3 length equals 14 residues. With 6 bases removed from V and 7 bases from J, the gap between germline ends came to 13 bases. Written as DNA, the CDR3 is TGTGCCAGCAGGCCCGGGGACACCAATTCACCCCTCCACTTT. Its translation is CASRPGDTNSPLHF.

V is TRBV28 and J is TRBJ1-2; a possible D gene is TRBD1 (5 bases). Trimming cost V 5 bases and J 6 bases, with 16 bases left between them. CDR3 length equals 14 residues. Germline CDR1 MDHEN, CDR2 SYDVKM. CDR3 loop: CASSPPGRDDGYTF. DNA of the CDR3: TGTGCCAGCAGTCCGCCGGGCAGGGACGATGGCTACACCTTC.

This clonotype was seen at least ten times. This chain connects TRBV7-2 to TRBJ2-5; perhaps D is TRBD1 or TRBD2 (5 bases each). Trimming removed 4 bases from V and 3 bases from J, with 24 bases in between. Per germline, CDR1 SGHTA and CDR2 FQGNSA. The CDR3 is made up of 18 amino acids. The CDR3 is CASSSSSAWAGREETQYF. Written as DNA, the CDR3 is TGTGCCAGCAGCTCCTCTTCCGCGTGGGCAGGGCGGGAAGAGACCCAGTACTTC.

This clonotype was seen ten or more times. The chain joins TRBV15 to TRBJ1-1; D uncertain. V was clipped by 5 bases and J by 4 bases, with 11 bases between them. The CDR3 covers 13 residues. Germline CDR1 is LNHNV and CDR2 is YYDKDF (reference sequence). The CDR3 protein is CATSGTDITEAFF. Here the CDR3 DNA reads TGTGCCACCAGCGGAACCGACATCACTGAAGCTTTCTTT.

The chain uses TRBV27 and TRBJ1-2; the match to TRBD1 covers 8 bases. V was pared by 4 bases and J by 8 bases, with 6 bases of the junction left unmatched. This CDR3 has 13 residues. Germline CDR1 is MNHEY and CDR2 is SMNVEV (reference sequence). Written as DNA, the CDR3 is TGTGCCAGCAGTTACGACAGGGGCTACGGCTACACCTTC. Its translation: CASSYDRGYGYTF.

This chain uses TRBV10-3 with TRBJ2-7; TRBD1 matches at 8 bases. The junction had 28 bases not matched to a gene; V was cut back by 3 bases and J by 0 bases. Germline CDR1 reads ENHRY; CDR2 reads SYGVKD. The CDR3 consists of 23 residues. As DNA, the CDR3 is TGTGCCATCAGTGATGTCGGCGCCTTCCGTAGGACAGGGACCCACTACTTCTCCTACGAGCAGTACTTC. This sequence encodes CAISDVGAFRRTGTHYFSYEQYF.

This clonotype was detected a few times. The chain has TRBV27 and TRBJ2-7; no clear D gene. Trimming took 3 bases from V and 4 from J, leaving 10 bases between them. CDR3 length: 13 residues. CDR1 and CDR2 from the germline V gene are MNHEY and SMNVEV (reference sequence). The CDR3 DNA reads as TGTGCCAGCAGTTTGGCACATTCATACGAGCAGTACTTC. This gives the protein CASSLAHSYEQYF.

Here the CDR3 reads CASNSTSGGTNTGELFF. The CDR3 DNA is TGTGCCAGCAACTCGACCTCGGGGGGGACTAACACCGGGGAGCTGTTTTTT. V usage is TRBV7-9 and J usage is TRBJ2-2; 8 bases match TRBD2. J gave up 2 bases and V 7 bases, and 12 bases lay outside the gene matches. This CDR3 contains 17 residues. Germline CDR1 is SEHNR and CDR2 is FQNEAQ (reference sequence).

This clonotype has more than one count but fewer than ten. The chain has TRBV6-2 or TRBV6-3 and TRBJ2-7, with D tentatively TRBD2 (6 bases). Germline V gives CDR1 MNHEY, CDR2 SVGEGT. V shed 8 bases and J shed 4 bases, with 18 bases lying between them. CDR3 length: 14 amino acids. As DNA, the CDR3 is TGTGCCAGCGGGATAGCGGCTACTTTTTACGAGCAGTACTTC. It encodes CASGIAATFYEQYF.

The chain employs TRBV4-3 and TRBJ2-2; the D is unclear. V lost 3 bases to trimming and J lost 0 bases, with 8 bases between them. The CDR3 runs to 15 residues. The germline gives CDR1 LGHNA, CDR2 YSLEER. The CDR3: CASSQGWANTGELFF. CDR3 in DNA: TGCGCCAGCAGCCAGGGGTGGGCGAACACCGGGGAGCTGTTTTTT.

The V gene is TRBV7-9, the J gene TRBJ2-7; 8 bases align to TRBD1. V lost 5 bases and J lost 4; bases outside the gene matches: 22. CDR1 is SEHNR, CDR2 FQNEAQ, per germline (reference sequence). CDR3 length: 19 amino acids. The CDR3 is CASSGSWTGTYSDRYEQYF. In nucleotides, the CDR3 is TGTGCCAGCAGCGGTTCGTGGACAGGGACTTATTCGGACCGTTACGAGCAGTACTTC.

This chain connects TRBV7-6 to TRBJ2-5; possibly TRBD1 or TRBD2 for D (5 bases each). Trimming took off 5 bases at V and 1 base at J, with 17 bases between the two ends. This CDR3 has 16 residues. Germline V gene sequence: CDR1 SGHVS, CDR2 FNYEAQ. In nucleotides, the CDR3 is TGTGCCAGCAGCCCACCCGGGGCGCGGACCCAAGAGACCCAGTACTTC. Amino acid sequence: CASSPPGARTQETQYF.

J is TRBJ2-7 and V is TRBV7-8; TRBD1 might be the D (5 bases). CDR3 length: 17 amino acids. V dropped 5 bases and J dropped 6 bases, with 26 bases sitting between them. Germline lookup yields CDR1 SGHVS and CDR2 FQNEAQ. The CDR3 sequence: CASSLDKGPPVALEQYF. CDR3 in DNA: TGTGCCAGCAGCCTGGACAAAGGTCCTCCTGTGGCTCTCGAGCAGTACTTC.

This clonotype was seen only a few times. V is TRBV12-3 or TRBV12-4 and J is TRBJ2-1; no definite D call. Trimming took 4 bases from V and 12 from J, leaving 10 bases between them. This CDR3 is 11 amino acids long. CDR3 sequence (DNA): TGTGCCAGCAGTTCTCCAAAAGCGCAGTTCTTC. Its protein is CASSSPKAQFF.

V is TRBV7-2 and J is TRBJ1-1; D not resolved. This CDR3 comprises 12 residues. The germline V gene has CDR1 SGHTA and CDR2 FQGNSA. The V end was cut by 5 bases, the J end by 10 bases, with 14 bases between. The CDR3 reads CASSILGSSAFF. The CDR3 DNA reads TGTGCCAGCAGCATCCTAGGGTCGTCAGCTTTCTTT.

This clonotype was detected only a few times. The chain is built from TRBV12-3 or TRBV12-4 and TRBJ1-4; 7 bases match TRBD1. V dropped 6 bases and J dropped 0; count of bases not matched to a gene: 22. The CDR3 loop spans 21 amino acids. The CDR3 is CASSRTVVVGQAFTTNEKLFF. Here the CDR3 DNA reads TGTGCCAGCAGCCGCACCGTGGTGGTCGGACAGGCATTTACAACTAATGAAAAACTGTTTTTT.

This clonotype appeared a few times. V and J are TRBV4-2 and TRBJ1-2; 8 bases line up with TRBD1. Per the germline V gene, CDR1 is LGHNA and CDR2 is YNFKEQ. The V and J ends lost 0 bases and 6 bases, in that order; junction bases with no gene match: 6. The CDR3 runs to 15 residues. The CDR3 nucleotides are TGTGCCAGCAGCCAAGAGCCCCGGACAGGGCATGGCTACACCTTC. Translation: CASSQEPRTGHGYTF.

The CDR3 is CASSRSGVQTNEQFF. The CDR3 bases are TGTGCCAGCAGCCGCTCGGGGGTTCAAACCAATGAGCAGTTCTTC. This rearrangement joins TRBV7-9 to TRBJ2-1, with D possibly being TRBD2 (6 bases). This CDR3 is built from 15 residues. In germline, CDR1 is SEHNR, CDR2 FQNEAQ (reference sequence). V lost 5 bases and J 6 bases, leaving 17 bases between the germline ends.

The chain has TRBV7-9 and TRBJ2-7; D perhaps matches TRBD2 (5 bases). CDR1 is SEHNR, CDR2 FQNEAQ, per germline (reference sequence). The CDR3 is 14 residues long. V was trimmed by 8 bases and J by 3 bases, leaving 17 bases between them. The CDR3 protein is CASCSPEGHYEQYF. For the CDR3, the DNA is TGTGCCAGCTGCTCCCCCGAGGGTCACTACGAGCAGTACTTC.

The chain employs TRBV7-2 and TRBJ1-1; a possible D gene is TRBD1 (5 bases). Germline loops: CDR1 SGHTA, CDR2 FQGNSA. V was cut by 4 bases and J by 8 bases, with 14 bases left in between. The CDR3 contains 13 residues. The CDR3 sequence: CASSSGGTLEAFF. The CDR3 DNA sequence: TGTGCCAGCAGCTCAGGCGGGACGTTAGAAGCTTTCTTT.

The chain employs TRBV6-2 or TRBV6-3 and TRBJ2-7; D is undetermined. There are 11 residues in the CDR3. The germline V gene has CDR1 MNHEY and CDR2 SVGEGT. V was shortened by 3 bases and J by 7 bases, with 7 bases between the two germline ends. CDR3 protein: CASSYTFEQYF. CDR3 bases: TGTGCCAGCAGTTATACATTTGAGCAGTACTTC.

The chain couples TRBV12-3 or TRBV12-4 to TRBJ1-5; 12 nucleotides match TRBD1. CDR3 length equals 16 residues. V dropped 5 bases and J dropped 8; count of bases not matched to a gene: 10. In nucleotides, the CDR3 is TGTGCCAGCAGTCCGAGGGGACAGGGGGCCCCTGAGCCCCAGCATTTT. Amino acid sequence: CASSPRGQGAPEPQHF.

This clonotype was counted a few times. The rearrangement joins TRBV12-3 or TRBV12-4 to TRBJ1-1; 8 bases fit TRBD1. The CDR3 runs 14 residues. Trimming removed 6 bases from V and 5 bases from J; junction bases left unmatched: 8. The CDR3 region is CASSPDRGGTEAFF. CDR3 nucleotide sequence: TGTGCCAGCAGCCCTGACAGGGGTGGAACTGAAGCTTTCTTT.

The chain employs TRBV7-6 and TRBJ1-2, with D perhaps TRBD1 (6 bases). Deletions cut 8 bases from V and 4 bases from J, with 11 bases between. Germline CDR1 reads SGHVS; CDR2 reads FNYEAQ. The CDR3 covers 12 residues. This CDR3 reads CASGGQPYGYTF. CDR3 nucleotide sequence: TGTGCCAGCGGAGGACAGCCCTATGGCTACACCTTC.

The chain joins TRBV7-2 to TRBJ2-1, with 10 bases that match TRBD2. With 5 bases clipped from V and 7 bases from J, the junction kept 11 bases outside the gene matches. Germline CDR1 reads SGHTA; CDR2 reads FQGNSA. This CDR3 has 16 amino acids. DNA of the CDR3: TGTGCCAGCAGCCCGATTCAGCGGGGGGGAGGGAATGAGCAGTTCTTC. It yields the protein CASSPIQRGGGNEQFF.

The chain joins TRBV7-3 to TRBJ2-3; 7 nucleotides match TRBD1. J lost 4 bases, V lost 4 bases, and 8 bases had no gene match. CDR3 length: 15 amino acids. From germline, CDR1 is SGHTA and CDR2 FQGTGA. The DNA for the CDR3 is TGTGCCAGCAGCTCAGACAGGGATGGCGCAGATACGCAGTATTTT. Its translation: CASSSDRDGADTQYF.

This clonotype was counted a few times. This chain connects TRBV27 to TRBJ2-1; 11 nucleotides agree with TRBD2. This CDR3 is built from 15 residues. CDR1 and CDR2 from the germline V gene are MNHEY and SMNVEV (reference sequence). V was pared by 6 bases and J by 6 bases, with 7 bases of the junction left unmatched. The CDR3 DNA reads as TGTGCCAGCAGACCCGGGACTAGCGGTTTCAATGAGCAGTTCTTC. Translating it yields CASRPGTSGFNEQFF.

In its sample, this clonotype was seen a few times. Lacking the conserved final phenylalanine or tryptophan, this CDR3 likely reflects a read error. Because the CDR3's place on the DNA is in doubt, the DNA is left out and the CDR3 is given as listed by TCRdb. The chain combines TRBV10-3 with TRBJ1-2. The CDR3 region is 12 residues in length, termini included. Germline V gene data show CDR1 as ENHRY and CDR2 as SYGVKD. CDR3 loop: CAISGILRDFQA.

In DNA form, the CDR3 reads TGTGCCAGCAGCCTGGGGTCCCTCGGCCACGAGCAGTACTTC. It encodes CASSLGSLGHEQYF. This chain joins TRBV12-3 or TRBV12-4 and TRBJ2-7; no firm D call. V was pared by 6 bases and J by 5 bases, with 17 bases between. This CDR3 region has 14 residues.